This TCR beta chain was captured by sequencing in a study of blood T cell repertoires in COVID-19. Study details: Nucleic acid was either cDNA or gDNA, and it came from T cells, B-cell-depleted T cells, or PBMCs.

Method: immunoSEQ multiplex PCR; TCRdb's copy keeps in-frame clones and lacks some. The sample lists around 310,000 clones, almost 90% occurring once. V was pared by 8 bases and J by 6 bases, with 4 bases between. CDR1 is LNHDA and CDR2 is SQIVND in the germline V gene (reference sequence). The CDR3 has 9 amino acids. The receptor was isolated from a woman aged 40 to 55 with COVID-19, enrolled during active disease. The J gene is TRBJ1-2, the V gene TRBV19; D not certain. Sequencing was done on a sample of peripheral blood. CDR3 coding DNA: TGTGCCAGTTTTAATGGCTACACCTTC. This translates into CASFNGYTF. The full variable domain, rest sourced from reference TRBV19 and TRBJ1-2, is DGGITQSPKYLFRKEGQNVTLSCEQNLNHDAMYWYRQDPGQGLRLIYYSQIVNDFQKGDIAEGYSVSREKKESFPLTVTSAQKNPTAFYLCASFNGYTFGSGTRLTVV.